The 28 T cell receptor beta chains reported below all come from one sample, sequenced in a study of post-analysis software for immune sequencing data. Study-wide results and caveats: The study found TRBV5-6, TRBV5-1 and TRBV20-1 among several TRBV segments more frequent in patients than controls.

The library was made from cDNA and included unique molecular identifiers. TCRdb reanalysed the PCR reads using MiXCR and keeps one entry per CDR3 protein. In the table there are some 190,000 distinct CDR3 sequences, approximately 28% of which are singletons. Their antigens remain unidentified. Material: blood. Receptors originate from a girl aged 2 to 17 with multiple sclerosis.

The table lists this clonotype with a few counts. The CDR3 DNA sequence: TGCGCCAGCAGCGTGGCAGGGGCCTCTGAAGCTTTCTTT. It codes for CASSVAGASEAFF. The chain carries TRBV5-1 and TRBJ1-1, with D possibly matching TRBD1 (6 bases). The CDR3 runs to 13 residues. Trimming removed 4 bases at V and 6 bases at J, with 13 bases between. In germline, CDR1 is SGHRS, CDR2 YFSETQ.

Ten or more counts support this clonotype. The genes are TRBV7-9 and TRBJ2-3; D tentatively reads TRBD1 or TRBD2 (5 bases each). This CDR3 comprises 14 residues. Germline V CDR1 and CDR2: SEHNR, FQNEAQ (reference sequence). Trimming cost V 6 bases and J 6 bases, with 16 bases left between them. This CDR3 reads CASRLRTGADTQYF. The DNA of the CDR3 is TGTGCCAGCAGGCTAAGGACCGGGGCGGATACGCAGTATTTT.

This chain uses TRBV29-1 with TRBJ1-1, with D perhaps TRBD1 (5 bases). This CDR3 spans 15 amino acids. V was trimmed by 4 bases and J by 1 base, leaving 16 bases between them. CDR1 SQVTM and CDR2 ANQGSEA come from the germline V gene. CDR3 region: CSVGTRGRKNTEAFF. The CDR3 region has the DNA TGCAGCGTTGGGACACGTGGGAGAAAGAACACTGAAGCTTTCTTT. Variable domain in full (rest from reference TRBV29-1 and TRBJ1-1): SAVISQKPSRDICQRGTSLTIQCQVDSQVTMMFWYRQQPGQSLTLIATANQGSEATYESGFVIDKFPISRPNLTFSTLTVSNMSPEDSSIYLCSVGTRGRKNTEAFFGQGTRLTVV.

This clonotype was counted only a few times. This chain connects TRBV6-5 to TRBJ1-4, with unresolved D. Per germline, CDR1 MNHEY and CDR2 SVGAGI. Between the trimmed V and J ends, which lost 4 bases and 5 bases, there was a span of 11 bases. The CDR3 has 14 amino acids. The CDR3 is CASSFDMPNEKLFF. The CDR3 region has the DNA TGTGCCAGCAGTTTCGACATGCCGAATGAAAAACTGTTTTTT.

Concerning this clonotype: This may be a read error, as it is one base from a much larger clone. CDR3 sequence: CANSDPLAGFNNEQFF. In DNA form, the CDR3 reads TGTGCCAACAGTGACCCCCTAGCGGGGTTTAACAATGAGCAGTTCTTC. This chain links TRBV6-1 with TRBJ2-1; 9 bases line up with TRBD2. In germline, CDR1 is MNHNS, CDR2 SASEGT. The CDR3 has 16 amino acids.

This clonotype was recorded at least ten times. The chain uses TRBV5-8 and TRBJ1-6, with a tentative D call TRBD1 (6 bases). CDR3 length equals 13 residues. Germline V lookup: CDR1 SGHTS, CDR2 YDEGEE. Trimming removed 0 bases from V and 10 bases from J, with 8 bases in between. CDR3 sequence: CASSLDRDSPLHF. The CDR3 DNA reads TGTGCCAGCAGCTTGGACAGGGACTCACCCCTCCACTTT.

V gene TRBV20-1 combines with J gene TRBJ2-1; no definite D call. CDR3 length equals 14 residues. Germline lookup yields CDR1 DFQATT and CDR2 SNEGSKA (reference sequence). V lost 7 bases, J lost 2 bases, and 15 bases lay in between. CDR3 in amino acids: CSVQRPTAYNEQFF. The CDR3 DNA sequence: TGCAGTGTCCAGCGTCCTACCGCCTACAATGAGCAGTTCTTC.

This clonotype has at least ten counts. This chain joins TRBV12-3 or TRBV12-4 and TRBJ2-7, with 7 bases aligning to TRBD1. V shed 6 bases and J 2 bases; nucleotides not matched to a gene: 7. This CDR3 is built from 14 residues. This chain's CDR3 is CASSPRDSAYEQYF. For the CDR3, the DNA is TGTGCCAGCAGCCCACGGGACAGCGCCTACGAGCAGTACTTC.

The chain has TRBV20-1 and TRBJ2-2; D might be TRBD1 or TRBD2, each matching 6 bases. The V gene's germline CDR1 is DFQATT and CDR2 SNEGSKA (reference sequence). The CDR3 runs to 11 residues. CDR3 DNA sequence: TGCGCTGGAGGCAGGGGAGGCGAGCTGTTTTTT. It specifies CAGGRGGELFF.

J is TRBJ2-7 and V is TRBV30, with TRBD1 matching over 7 bases. The V gene end was trimmed by 3 bases and the J gene end by 6 bases; junction bases not matched to a gene: 17. The length of the CDR3 is 16 residues. Germline CDR1 and CDR2: GTSNPN and SVGIG (reference sequence). CDR3 protein: CAWSGSRTGPFGEQYF. CDR3 nucleotides: TGTGCCTGGAGCGGGTCCCGGACAGGCCCCTTCGGCGAGCAGTACTTC.

The V call is TRBV21-1, the J call TRBJ1-6; TRBD1 is taken as the D call from the table, unchecked against the DNA. TRBV21-1 is annotated as a pseudogene. CDR3 length: 14 amino acids. The CDR3 protein is CASSPRDRGFPLHF. DNA for the CDR3: TGTGCCAGCAGCCCCCGGGACAGGGGGTTCCCCCTCCACTTT.

With respect to this clonotype: A much larger clone lies a single base off, so this may be a read error. The chain carries TRBV20-1 and TRBJ1-5; D may be TRBD1 (5 bases). Per germline, CDR1 DFQATT and CDR2 SNEGSKA (reference sequence). This CDR3 contains 14 residues. Trimming took 4 bases from V and 2 from J, leaving 12 bases between them. The CDR3 DNA follows: TGCAGTGCTAAGAAAGGGGTTGGCAATCAGCCCCAGCATTTT. This sequence encodes CSAKKGVGNQPQHF.

This clonotype was found many times. J is TRBJ2-1 and V is TRBV28, with D possibly being TRBD2 (6 bases). Trimming took 4 bases from V and 1 from J, leaving 14 bases between them. The germline V gene encodes CDR1 MDHEN and CDR2 SYDVKM. The CDR3 contains 16 residues. This CDR3 is CASSSPSAKSYNEQFF. CDR3 DNA: TGTGCCAGCAGTTCACCTAGCGCGAAGTCCTACAATGAGCAGTTCTTC.

V is TRBV6-4 and J is TRBJ1-1; TRBD1 is a possible D gene (6 bases). The CDR3 has 16 residues. Deletions cut 3 bases from V and 1 base from J, with 15 bases between. Germline CDR1 MRHNA, CDR2 SNTAGT. CDR3 region: CASSEGMGASNTEAFF. The CDR3 coding sequence is TGTGCCAGCAGTGAGGGGATGGGGGCCTCGAACACTGAAGCTTTCTTT.

At least ten counts were recorded for this clonotype. The chain combines TRBV7-9 with TRBJ2-7; D perhaps matches TRBD1 (5 bases). The CDR3 contains 13 residues. Per germline, CDR1 SEHNR and CDR2 FQNEAQ (reference sequence). V lost 9 bases, J lost 0 bases, and 12 bases lay in between. CDR3 sequence: CASTSTDSYEQYF. As DNA, the CDR3 is TGTGCCAGTACCTCGACAGACTCCTACGAGCAGTACTTC.

V is TRBV11-2 and J is TRBJ2-5; D unclear. CDR3 length: 12 amino acids. Germline lookup yields CDR1 SGHAT and CDR2 FQNNGV. Trimming left V 7 bases short and J 2 bases short, with 8 bases between. The CDR3 sequence is CASNDPQETQYF. For the CDR3, the DNA is TGTGCCAGCAACGACCCTCAAGAGACCCAGTACTTC.

In the case of this clonotype: This may be a read error, as it is one base from a much larger clone. The J gene is TRBJ1-1, the V gene TRBV29-1, with D maybe TRBD1 (5 bases). The V gene lost 7 bases and the J gene lost 1 base, with 16 bases spanning the gap. From germline, CDR1 is SQVTM and CDR2 ANQGSEA. The CDR3 is made up of 14 amino acids. CDR3 DNA sequence: TGCAGCGCGGGCGGGGCGGATCCGAACACTGAAGCTTTCTTT. Protein: CSAGGADPNTEAFF.

This clonotype was observed many times. This chain joins TRBV28 and TRBJ1-2; perhaps TRBD1 as D (5 bases). The V gene's germline CDR1 is MDHEN and CDR2 SYDVKM. The length of the CDR3 is 13 residues. V was trimmed by 2 bases and J by 8 bases, leaving 12 bases between them. The CDR3 DNA is TGTGCCAGCAGTTTAGTCGGGGGTAGGGGCTACACCTTC. Encoded protein: CASSLVGGRGYTF.

The CDR3 is CASSLLQGRREKLFF. DNA for the CDR3: TGTGCCAGCAGTTTATTGCAGGGAAGGCGGGAAAAACTGTTTTTT. This chain joins TRBV12-3 or TRBV12-4 and TRBJ1-4; D is possibly TRBD1 (5 bases). There are 15 residues in the CDR3. The V end was cut by 2 bases, the J end by 8 bases, with 15 bases between.

This clonotype was observed a handful of times. This sequence joins TRBV12-3 or TRBV12-4 and TRBJ1-1; a weak D match, TRBD1 (6 bases). The CDR3 covers 14 residues. With 6 bases removed from V and 4 bases from J, the gap between germline ends came to 15 bases. CDR3 nucleotide sequence: TGTGCCAGCAGCCGCCGGGAGGGGGTCACTGAAGCTTTCTTT. It specifies CASSRREGVTEAFF.

There are many counts of this clonotype. The chain has TRBV6-5 and TRBJ2-1, with a tentative D call TRBD1 (6 bases). The CDR3 runs 12 residues. In germline, CDR1 is MNHEY, CDR2 SVGAGI. V was shortened by 10 bases and J by 8 bases, with 15 bases between the two germline ends. The CDR3 bases are TGTGCCACAGCACAGGGAGCGGATGAGCAGTTCTTC. This gives the protein CATAQGADEQFF.

This clonotype was seen many times. V and J are TRBV29-1 and TRBJ2-7; possible D gene TRBD1, 6 bases. Trimming shortened V by 4 bases and J by 1 base, and 17 bases separated the two germline ends. Per the germline V gene, CDR1 is SQVTM and CDR2 is ANQGSEA. The CDR3 contains 15 residues. The CDR3 coding sequence is TGCAGCGTTGTACCGGGACAAGGACGATCCTACGAGCAGTACTTC. This encodes CSVVPGQGRSYEQYF.

This clonotype occurred a few times. This chain links TRBV6-5 with TRBJ2-3, with 9 bases fitting TRBD2. V lost 0 bases and J lost 0; bases outside the gene matches: 7. CDR1 is MNHEY and CDR2 is SVGAGI in the germline V gene. The CDR3 consists of 18 residues. The CDR3 nucleotides are TGTGCCAGCAGTTACTCGACGAGGCTAGCGGGGAGCACAGATACGCAGTATTTT. It is translated as CASSYSTRLAGSTDTQYF.

This clonotype was counted ten times or more. V is TRBV20-1 and J is TRBJ2-7, with D perhaps matching TRBD2 (5 bases). Trimming cost V 5 bases and J 0 bases, with 17 bases left between them. The CDR3 spans 15 residues. CDR1 DFQATT and CDR2 SNEGSKA come from the germline V gene (reference sequence). As DNA, the CDR3 is TGCAGTGCTGTTGACGGTGGCGGGTTCTCCTACGAGCAGTACTTC. It translates to CSAVDGGGFSYEQYF.

The J gene is TRBJ2-3, the V gene TRBV30, with D uncertain. The CDR3 runs 13 residues. Germline V lookup: CDR1 GTSNPN, CDR2 SVGIG (reference sequence). Trimming cost V 4 bases and J 2 bases, with 10 bases left between them. This CDR3 reads CAWIWRPTDTQYF. The DNA of the CDR3 is TGTGCCTGGATCTGGCGGCCCACAGATACGCAGTATTTT.

J is TRBJ2-3 and V is TRBV20-1; the D is unclear. Trimming removed 0 bases from V and 2 bases from J, with 9 bases in between. The CDR3 contains 14 residues. CDR1 DFQATT and CDR2 SNEGSKA come from the germline V gene (reference sequence). Here the CDR3 DNA reads TGCAGTGCTAGAGATCCTCACAACACAGATACGCAGTATTTT. This sequence encodes CSARDPHNTDTQYF.

The rearrangement links TRBV12-3 or TRBV12-4 to TRBJ1-2, with 9 bases aligning to TRBD1. CDR3 length equals 13 residues. Losses at the gene ends were 3 bases for V and 7 bases for J; bases not matched to a gene: 3. Written as DNA, the CDR3 is TGTGCCAGCAGTTTCCGGGACAGGGTTGGCTACACCTTC. Translated: CASSFRDRVGYTF.

In its sample, this clonotype was seen many times. The chain joins TRBV5-6 to TRBJ2-3, with 8 bases fitting TRBD2. CDR1 is SGHDT and CDR2 is YYEEEE in the germline V gene. V was pared by 4 bases and J by 0 bases, with 4 bases of the junction left unmatched. This CDR3 spans 15 amino acids. This CDR3 reads CASSGGGPSTDTQYF. CDR3 sequence (DNA): TGTGCCAGCAGCGGCGGGGGGCCGAGCACAGATACGCAGTATTTT. The whole variable domain, filled in from reference TRBV5-6 and TRBJ2-3, reads DAGVTQSPTHLIKTRGQQVTLRCSPKSGHDTVSWYQQALGQGPQFIFQYYEEEERQRGNFPDRFSGHQFPNYSSELNVNALLLGDSALYLCASSGGGPSTDTQYFGPGTRLTVL.